Listed here are 19 T cell receptor beta chains from one sample, sequenced in a study of T cells in Graves' hyperthyroidism and ophthalmopathy. RNA transcripts served as the template for amplifying TCR beta CDR3 regions. HTBI primers were used for first-round RT-PCR of the TCR CDR3. MiXCR was run by TCRdb on the multiplex PCR reads, yielding one entry per CDR3 protein. The sample has around 700,000 distinct CDR3 sequences; roughly a third are singletons. The sequenced sample was blood. The source of these receptors is a middle-aged woman with Graves' hyperthyroidism.

The chain uses TRBV10-3 and TRBJ2-6, with no clear D. CDR1 and CDR2 from the germline V gene are ENHRY and SYGVKD. This CDR3 is 15 amino acids long. Trimming removed 8 bases at V and 1 base at J, with 12 bases between. The CDR3 coding sequence is TGTGCCATCCTGGGCACCCCATCTGGGGCCAACGTCCTGACTTTC. Amino acid sequence: CAILGTPSGANVLTF.

Only a few counts were recorded for this clonotype. V and J are TRBV20-1 and TRBJ1-6; unclear D gene. Germline V lookup: CDR1 DFQATT, CDR2 SNEGSKA (reference sequence). Trimming left V 3 bases short and J 0 bases short, with 12 bases between. The CDR3 is made up of 16 amino acids. CDR3 loop: CSARAGRSSYNSPLHF. The CDR3 coding sequence is TGCAGTGCTAGGGCAGGCAGGAGCTCCTATAATTCACCCCTCCACTTT.

V is TRBV7-3 and J is TRBJ2-3; 7 bases match TRBD2. V shed 5 bases and J 1 base; nucleotides not matched to a gene: 6. Germline V CDR1 and CDR2: SGHTA, FQGTGA. The length of the CDR3 is 15 residues. The CDR3 loop is CASSRWAGGTDTQYF. The CDR3 bases are TGTGCCAGCAGCCGATGGGCGGGGGGCACAGATACGCAGTATTTT.

V and J are TRBV7-6 and TRBJ1-5; tentative D call: TRBD1 (6 bases). The CDR3 covers 20 residues. Germline V gene lookup returns CDR1 SGHVS and CDR2 FNYEAQ. V lost 0 bases and J 3 bases, leaving 24 bases between the germline ends. The CDR3 protein is CASSLARSSVRGQPNQPQHF. CDR3 sequence (DNA): TGTGCCAGCAGCTTAGCGCGGAGCAGCGTGAGAGGACAGCCCAATCAGCCCCAGCATTTT.

The chain recombines TRBV12-3 or TRBV12-4 with TRBJ2-3; TRBD1 might be the D (5 bases). The CDR3 consists of 13 residues. V lost 6 bases and J lost 6, with 13 bases in between. This chain's CDR3 is CASSLSGADTQYF. The CDR3 DNA sequence: TGTGCCAGCAGCCTAAGTGGGGCGGATACGCAGTATTTT.

This clonotype was counted at least ten times. The chain has TRBV29-1 and TRBJ2-5; perhaps TRBD1 as D (5 bases). This CDR3 comprises 13 residues. V lost 6 bases and J lost 0, with 11 bases in between. Per germline, CDR1 SQVTM and CDR2 ANQGSEA. This chain's CDR3 is CSVKGLYQETQYF. The CDR3 DNA reads TGCAGCGTAAAGGGGCTATACCAAGAGACCCAGTACTTC.

This rearrangement joins TRBV7-3 to TRBJ2-2; D is unresolved. The CDR3 is made up of 16 amino acids. V was clipped by 6 bases and J by 0 bases, with 14 bases between them. Germline V gives CDR1 SGHTA, CDR2 FQGTGA. CDR3 amino acids: CASRQRALSNTGELFF. CDR3 in DNA: TGTGCCAGCAGACAACGGGCGCTTTCGAACACCGGGGAGCTGTTTTTT. The full variable domain, rest sourced from reference TRBV7-3 and TRBJ2-2, is GAGVSQTPSNKVTEKGKYVELRCDPISGHTALYWYRQSLGQGPEFLIYFQGTGAADDSGLPNDRFFAVRPEGSVSTLKIQRTERGDSAVYLCASRQRALSNTGELFFGEGSRLTVL.

This clonotype appeared a few times. The chain employs TRBV12-3 or TRBV12-4 and TRBJ1-1; TRBD1 matches 7 bases. The CDR3 spans 15 residues. V trimming: 5 bases; J trimming: 0 bases; junction bases outside the gene matches: 6. CDR3 sequence: CASSAGQVMNTEAFF. CDR3 DNA sequence: TGTGCCAGCAGTGCCGGACAGGTCATGAACACTGAAGCTTTCTTT.

This sequence joins TRBV7-9 and TRBJ1-2; the match to TRBD1 covers 7 bases. Germline CDR1 and CDR2: SEHNR and FQNEAQ (reference sequence). The CDR3 length is 13 residues. J was trimmed by 7 bases and V by 5 bases; bases with no gene match: 7. CDR3 sequence reads: CASSPRTGLGYTF. In DNA form, the CDR3 reads TGTGCCAGCAGCCCGAGGACAGGTCTTGGCTACACCTTC.

This clonotype has ten or more counts. This chain joins TRBV4-2 and TRBJ1-1; D unclear. The CDR3 length is 13 residues. The germline CDR1 and CDR2 sequences are LGHNA and YNFKEQ. Trimming left V 5 bases short and J 4 bases short, with 11 bases between. The CDR3: CASSSQAVTEAFF. CDR3 nucleotide sequence: TGTGCCAGCAGCTCCCAGGCTGTCACTGAAGCTTTCTTT.

The chain has TRBV29-1 and TRBJ2-7; TRBD1 aligns across 10 bases. Germline CDR1 and CDR2: SQVTM and ANQGSEA. V was pared by 7 bases and J by 4 bases, with 7 bases of the junction left unmatched. The CDR3 sequence is 13 residues long. DNA of the CDR3: TGCAGCGCTGAGCCGGGACAGGGGTACGAGCAGTACTTC. Its protein product is CSAEPGQGYEQYF.

The chain links TRBV12-5 to TRBJ1-3; no definite D call. Trimming cost V 3 bases and J 0 bases, with 12 bases left between them. Germline CDR1 and CDR2: LGHNT and FRNRAP. This CDR3 is 16 amino acids long. CDR3 DNA sequence: TGTGCTAGTGGTTTTGTCCTATCGAACTCTGGAAACACCATATATTTT. Amino acid sequence: CASGFVLSNSGNTIYF.

This clonotype was seen ten or more times. The junction departs from germline at one end; a sequencing error may be responsible. The chain combines TRBV7-9 with TRBJ1-2; possibly TRBD1 for D (5 bases). Germline assignment: CDR1 SEHNR and CDR2 FQNEAQ (reference sequence). The CDR3 spans 15 residues. CDR3 loop: CASSPGRARPYGYTF. The DNA of the CDR3 is TGCGCCAGCAGCCCGGGGCGGGCGCGACCCTATGGCTACACCTTC.

V is TRBV7-9 and J is TRBJ2-5, with 7 bases that match TRBD2. The CDR3 extends over 16 amino acids. V shed 5 bases, J shed 4 bases, and the junction held 13 bases outside the gene matches. The germline gives CDR1 SEHNR, CDR2 FQNEAQ (reference sequence). The CDR3 is CASSPGGASFRETQYF. In DNA, the CDR3 is TGTGCCAGCAGCCCGGGGGGAGCCTCGTTCAGAGAGACCCAGTACTTC.

This clonotype was detected many times. V gene TRBV7-9 combines with J gene TRBJ1-1; 7 nucleotides agree with TRBD1. CDR1 is SEHNR and CDR2 is FQNEAQ in the germline V gene (reference sequence). Trimming at V came to 3 bases and at J to 5 bases, leaving 6 bases not matched to a gene. CDR3 length equals 14 residues. CDR3 in amino acids: CASSLPLQGTEAFF. The CDR3 DNA reads as TGTGCCAGCAGCTTGCCCTTACAGGGGACTGAAGCTTTCTTT.

This clonotype came up a few times. The chain recombines TRBV6-1 with TRBJ2-2, with TRBD2 as a possible D gene (6 bases). Germline CDR1 is MNHNS and CDR2 is SASEGT. This CDR3 contains 16 residues. The V end was cut by 6 bases, the J end by 2 bases, with 16 bases between. The CDR3 nucleotides read TGTGCCAGCAGACCTGGGACTGTCATTAACACCGGGGAGCTGTTTTTT. Its protein is CASRPGTVINTGELFF.

This clonotype turned up a few times. DNA of the CDR3: TGTGCCAGCAGTTTTTCAGCAGCCGCCCGAGGGGGAACCTACGAGCAGTACTTC. This gives the protein CASSFSAAARGGTYEQYF. This chain links TRBV12-3 or TRBV12-4 with TRBJ2-7, with a tentative D call TRBD1 (6 bases). V lost 3 bases and J 2 bases, leaving 23 bases between the germline ends. The CDR3 has 18 residues.

Ten or more counts support this clonotype. This chain joins TRBV4-1 and TRBJ1-2; no clear D. The germline V gene encodes CDR1 MGHRA and CDR2 YSYEKL. The V end lost 1 base, the J end lost 1 base, and 10 bases lay between the germline ends. The CDR3 is made up of 15 amino acids. The CDR3 here is CASSQVPDRNYGYTF. CDR3 nucleotide sequence: TGCGCCAGCAGCCAAGTACCAGATCGTAACTATGGCTACACCTTC.

This sequence joins TRBV5-1 and TRBJ2-3; 9 positions agree with TRBD1. This CDR3 region has 16 residues. V was clipped by 3 bases and J by 1 base; unmatched bases: 6. Germline lookup yields CDR1 SGHRS and CDR2 YFSETQ. The CDR3 DNA is TGCGCCAGCAGCTCGAGGACAGGGGCAGGCACAGATACGCAGTATTTT. Protein product: CASSSRTGAGTDTQYF.